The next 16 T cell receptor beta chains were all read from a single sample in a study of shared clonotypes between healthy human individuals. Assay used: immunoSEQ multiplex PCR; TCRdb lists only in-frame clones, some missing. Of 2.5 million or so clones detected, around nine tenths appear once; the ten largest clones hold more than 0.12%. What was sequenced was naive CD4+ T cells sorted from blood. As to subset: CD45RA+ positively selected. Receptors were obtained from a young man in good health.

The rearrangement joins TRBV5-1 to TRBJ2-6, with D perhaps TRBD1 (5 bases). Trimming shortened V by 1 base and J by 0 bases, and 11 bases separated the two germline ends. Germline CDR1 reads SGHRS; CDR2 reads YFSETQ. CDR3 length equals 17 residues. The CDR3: CASSLTGENSGANVLTF. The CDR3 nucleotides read TGCGCCAGCAGCTTGACAGGCGAGAACTCTGGGGCCAACGTCCTGACTTTC.

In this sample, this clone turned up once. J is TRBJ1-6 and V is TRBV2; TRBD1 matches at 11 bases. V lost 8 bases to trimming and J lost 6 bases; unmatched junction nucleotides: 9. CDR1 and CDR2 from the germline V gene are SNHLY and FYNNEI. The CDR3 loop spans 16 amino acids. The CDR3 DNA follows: TGTGCCAGCTTCCGGGACAGGGGGGTCAGTAATTCACCCCTCCACTTT. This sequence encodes CASFRDRGVSNSPLHF.

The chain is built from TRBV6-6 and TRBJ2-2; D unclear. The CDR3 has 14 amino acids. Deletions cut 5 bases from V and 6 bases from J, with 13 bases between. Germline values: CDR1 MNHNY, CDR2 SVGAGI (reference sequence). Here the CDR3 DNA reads TGTGCCAGCAGTCACGACTCCCGCCCCGGGGAGCTGTTTTTT. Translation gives CASSHDSRPGELFF.

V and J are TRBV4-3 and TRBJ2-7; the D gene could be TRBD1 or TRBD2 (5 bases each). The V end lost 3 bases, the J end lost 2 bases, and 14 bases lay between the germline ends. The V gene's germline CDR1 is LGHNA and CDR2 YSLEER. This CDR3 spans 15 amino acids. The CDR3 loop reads CASSHDLGDPYEQYF. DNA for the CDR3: TGCGCCAGCAGCCATGACCTAGGGGACCCCTACGAGCAGTACTTC.

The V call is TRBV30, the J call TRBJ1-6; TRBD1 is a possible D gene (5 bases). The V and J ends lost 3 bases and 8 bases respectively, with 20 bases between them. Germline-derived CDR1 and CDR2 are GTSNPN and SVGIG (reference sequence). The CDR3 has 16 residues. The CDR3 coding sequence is TGTGCCTGGAGAGCTGGGACTTCCCGTTCGGATTCACCCCTCCACTTT. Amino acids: CAWRAGTSRSDSPLHF.

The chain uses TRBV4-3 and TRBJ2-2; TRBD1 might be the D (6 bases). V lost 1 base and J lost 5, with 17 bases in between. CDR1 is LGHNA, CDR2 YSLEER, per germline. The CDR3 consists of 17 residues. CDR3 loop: CASSQGISSGATGELFF. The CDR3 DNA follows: TGCGCCAGCAGCCAAGGGATCTCGTCAGGGGCAACCGGGGAGCTGTTTTTT.

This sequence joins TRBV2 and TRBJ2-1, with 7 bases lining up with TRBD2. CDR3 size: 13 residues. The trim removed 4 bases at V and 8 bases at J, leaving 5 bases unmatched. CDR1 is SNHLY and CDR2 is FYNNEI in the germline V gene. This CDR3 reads CASSGLGRDEQFF. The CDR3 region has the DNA TGTGCCAGCAGTGGACTAGGGAGGGATGAGCAGTTCTTC.

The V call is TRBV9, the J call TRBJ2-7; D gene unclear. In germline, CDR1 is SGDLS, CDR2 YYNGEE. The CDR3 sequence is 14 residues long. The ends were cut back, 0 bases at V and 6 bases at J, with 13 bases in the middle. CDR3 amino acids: CASSVGVGVGEQYF. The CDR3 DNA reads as TGTGCCAGCAGCGTAGGAGTGGGCGTGGGCGAGCAGTACTTC.

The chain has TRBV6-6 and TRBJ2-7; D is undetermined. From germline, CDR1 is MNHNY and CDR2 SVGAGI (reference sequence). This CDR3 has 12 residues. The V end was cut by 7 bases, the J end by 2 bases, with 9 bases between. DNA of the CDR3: TGTGCCAGCAAGACGGTAGCCTACGAGCAGTACTTC. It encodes CASKTVAYEQYF.

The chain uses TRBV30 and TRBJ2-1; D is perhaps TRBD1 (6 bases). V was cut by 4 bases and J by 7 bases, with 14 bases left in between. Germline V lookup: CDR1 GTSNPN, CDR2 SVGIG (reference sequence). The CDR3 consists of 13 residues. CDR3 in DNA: TGTGCCTGGACAGGGGCGAGAAGGAATGAGCAGTTCTTC. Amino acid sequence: CAWTGARRNEQFF.

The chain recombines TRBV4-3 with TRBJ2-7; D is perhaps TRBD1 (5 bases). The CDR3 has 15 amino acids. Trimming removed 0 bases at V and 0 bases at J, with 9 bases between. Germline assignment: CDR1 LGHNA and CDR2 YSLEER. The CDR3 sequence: CASSQEWGYSYEQYF. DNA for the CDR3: TGCGCCAGCAGCCAAGAATGGGGCTACTCCTACGAGCAGTACTTC.

The CDR3 DNA follows: TGCGCCAGCATGCGGGGGGATAACGGGGAGCTGTTTTTT. It specifies CASMRGDNGELFF. This chain links TRBV5-1 with TRBJ2-2, with 8 bases aligning to TRBD2. Germline V lookup: CDR1 SGHRS, CDR2 YFSETQ. V trimming: 6 bases; J trimming: 7 bases; junction bases outside the gene matches: 5. This CDR3 spans 13 amino acids. Full variable domain (rest looked up from reference TRBV5-1 and TRBJ2-2): KAGVTQTPRYLIKTRGQQVTLSCSPISGHRSVSWYQQTPGQGLQFLFEYFSETQRNKGNFPGRFSGRQFSNSRSEMNVSTLELGDSALYLCASMRGDNGELFFGEGSRLTVL.

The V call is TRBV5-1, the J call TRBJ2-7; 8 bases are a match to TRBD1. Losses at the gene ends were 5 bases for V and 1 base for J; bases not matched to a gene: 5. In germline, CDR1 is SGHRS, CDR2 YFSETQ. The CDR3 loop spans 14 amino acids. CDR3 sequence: CASRQTGDSYEQYF. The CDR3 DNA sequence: TGCGCCAGCAGACAGACAGGGGATTCCTACGAGCAGTACTTC.

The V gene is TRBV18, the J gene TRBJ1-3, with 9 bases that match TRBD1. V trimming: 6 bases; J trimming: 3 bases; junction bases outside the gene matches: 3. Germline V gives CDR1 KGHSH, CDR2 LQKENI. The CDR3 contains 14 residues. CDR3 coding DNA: TGTGCCAGCTCTCGACAGGGGGTTGGAAACACCATATATTTT. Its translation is CASSRQGVGNTIYF.

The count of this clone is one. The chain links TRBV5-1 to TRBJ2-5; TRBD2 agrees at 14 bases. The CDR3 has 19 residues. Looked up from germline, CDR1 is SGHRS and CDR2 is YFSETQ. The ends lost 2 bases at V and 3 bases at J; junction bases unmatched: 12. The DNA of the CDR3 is TGCGCCAGCAGCTTTCTTCCCCCTGTGACTAGCGGGGGGGAAGAGACCCAGTACTTC. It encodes CASSFLPPVTSGGEETQYF.

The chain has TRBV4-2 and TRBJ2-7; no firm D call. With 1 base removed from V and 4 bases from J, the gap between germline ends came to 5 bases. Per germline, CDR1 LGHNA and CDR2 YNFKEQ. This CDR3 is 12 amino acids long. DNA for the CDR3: TGTGCCAGCAGCCAAGGAGAGTACGAGCAGTACTTC. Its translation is CASSQGEYEQYF.